This TCR beta chain was sequenced during a study of shared clonotypes between healthy human individuals. Findings and limits, study-wide: Genetic and exposure-history diversity was limited by the few donors. In the sorted subsets, rarefaction showed sequencing was incomplete despite large depth. Around 4.7% of naive CD4 clonotypes were shared across a few donors.

Here immunoSEQ multiplex PCR was the method, and the copy in TCRdb shows in-frame clones only, minus some. The data show 2 million to 2.5 million clones, roughly 92% seen once. V was trimmed by 0 bases and J by 1 base, leaving 11 bases between them. CDR3 length equals 15 residues. This clone was detected once. The antigen is not known. V and J are TRBV5-3 and TRBJ2-7; D remains ambiguous. TRBV5-3 is labeled an ORF, and its function is uncertain. The specimen sequenced was naive CD4+ T cells from PBMCs. Stated subset: CD45RA+ positively selected. The sequence derives from a man younger than 35 in good health. Some clones in this sample may be carry-over from other donors' samples. The CDR3 spells CARSLVVKPSYEQYF. The CDR3, as DNA: TGTGCCAGAAGCTTGGTGGTGAAGCCGTCCTACGAGCAGTACTTC.